This T cell receptor beta chain was profiled in a study of T cell responses to AZD1222 COVID-19 vaccine. On this clone itself: Its matching antigen is unknown.

Regarding the study as a whole: Clonal diversity may have been underestimated, and the donors were mostly white British, with more females than males.

Sequencing used immunoSEQ multiplex PCR; TCRdb keeps in-frame clones, though not all of them. The sample holds about 180,000 clones; 75% to 90% are singletons and the top ten take approximately 4.2%. The germline gives CDR1 MNHEY, CDR2 SMNVEV (reference sequence). The length of the CDR3 is 12 residues. The V and J ends lost 4 bases and 7 bases respectively, with 8 bases between them. Sequencing was performed on peripheral blood, taken 28 days after the second dose of the MenACWY control vaccine. The origin of this receptor is an adult who received the MenACWY meningococcal vaccine as a control. The genes are TRBV27 and TRBJ1-5, with no clear D. CDR3 sequence: CASSYSLQPQHF. Written as DNA, the CDR3 is TGTGCCAGCAGTTATAGTTTACAGCCCCAGCATTTT.